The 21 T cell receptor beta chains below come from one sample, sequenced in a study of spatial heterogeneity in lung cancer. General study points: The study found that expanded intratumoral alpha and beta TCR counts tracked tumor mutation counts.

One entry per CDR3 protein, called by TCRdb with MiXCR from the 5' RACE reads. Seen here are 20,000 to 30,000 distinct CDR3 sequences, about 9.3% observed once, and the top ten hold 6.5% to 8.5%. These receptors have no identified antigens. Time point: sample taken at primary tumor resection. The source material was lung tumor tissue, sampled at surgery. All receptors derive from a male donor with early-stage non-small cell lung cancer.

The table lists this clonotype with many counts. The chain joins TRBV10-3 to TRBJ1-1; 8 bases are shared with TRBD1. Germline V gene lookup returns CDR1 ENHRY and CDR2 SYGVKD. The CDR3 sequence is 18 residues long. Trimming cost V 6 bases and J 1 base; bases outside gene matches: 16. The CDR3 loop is CAIRPYRQGNTRNTEAFF. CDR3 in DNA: TGTGCCATCAGACCATATAGACAGGGGAATACTCGGAACACTGAAGCTTTCTTT.

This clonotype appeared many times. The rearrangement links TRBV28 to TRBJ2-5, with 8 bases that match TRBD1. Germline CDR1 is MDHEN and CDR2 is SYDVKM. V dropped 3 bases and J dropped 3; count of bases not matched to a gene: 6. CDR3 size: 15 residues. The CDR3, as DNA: TGTGCCAGCAGTTTCAAACAGGGGGGAGAAGAGACCCAGTACTTC. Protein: CASSFKQGGEETQYF.

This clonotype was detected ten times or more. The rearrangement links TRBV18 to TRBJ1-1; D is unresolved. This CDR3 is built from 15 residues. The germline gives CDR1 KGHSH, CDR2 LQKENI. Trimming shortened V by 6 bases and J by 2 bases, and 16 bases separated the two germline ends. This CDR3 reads CASSPSRRGNTEAFF. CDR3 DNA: TGTGCCAGCTCGCCTTCCCGCCGGGGAAACACTGAAGCTTTCTTT.

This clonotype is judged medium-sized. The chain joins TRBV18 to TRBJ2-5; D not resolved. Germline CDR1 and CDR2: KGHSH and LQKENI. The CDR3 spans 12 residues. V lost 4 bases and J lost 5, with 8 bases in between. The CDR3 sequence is CASSLPFETQYF. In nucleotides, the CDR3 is TGTGCCAGCTCACTACCTTTCGAGACCCAGTACTTC.

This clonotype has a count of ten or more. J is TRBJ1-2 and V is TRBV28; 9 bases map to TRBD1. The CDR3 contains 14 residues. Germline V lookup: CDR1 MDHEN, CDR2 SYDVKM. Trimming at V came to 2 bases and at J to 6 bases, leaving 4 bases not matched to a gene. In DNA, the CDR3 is TGTGCCAGCAGTTTAGGGACAGGGAGGAATGGCTACACCTTC. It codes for CASSLGTGRNGYTF.

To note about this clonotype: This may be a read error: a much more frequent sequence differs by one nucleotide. This chain's CDR3 is CANSYPGRLGANVLTF. CDR3 sequence (DNA): TGTGCCAACAGTTACCCAGGGAGGCTGGGGGCCAACGTCCTGACTTTC. The chain links TRBV6-2 or TRBV6-3 to TRBJ2-6; tentatively, D is TRBD2 (6 bases). Per germline, CDR1 MNHEY and CDR2 SVGEGT. The CDR3 consists of 16 residues.

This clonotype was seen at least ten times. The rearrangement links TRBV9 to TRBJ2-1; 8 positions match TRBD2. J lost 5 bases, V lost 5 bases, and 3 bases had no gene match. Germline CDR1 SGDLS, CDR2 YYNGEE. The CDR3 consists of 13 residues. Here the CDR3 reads CASRGLVHNEQFF. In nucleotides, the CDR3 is TGTGCCAGCAGGGGACTAGTCCACAATGAGCAGTTCTTC. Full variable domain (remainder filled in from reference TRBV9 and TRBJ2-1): DSGVTQTPKHLITATGQRVTLRCSPRSGDLSVYWYQQSLDQGLQFLIQYYNGEERAKGNILERFSAQQFPDLHSELNLSSLELGDSALYFCASRGLVHNEQFFGPGTRLTVL.

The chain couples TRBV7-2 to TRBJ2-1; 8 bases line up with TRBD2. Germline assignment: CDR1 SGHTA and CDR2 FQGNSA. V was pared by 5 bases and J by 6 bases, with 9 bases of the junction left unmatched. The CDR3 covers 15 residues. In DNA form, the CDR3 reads TGTGCCAGCAGCGAAACCGGGACTAGAGGCAATGAGCAGTTCTTC. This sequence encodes CASSETGTRGNEQFF.

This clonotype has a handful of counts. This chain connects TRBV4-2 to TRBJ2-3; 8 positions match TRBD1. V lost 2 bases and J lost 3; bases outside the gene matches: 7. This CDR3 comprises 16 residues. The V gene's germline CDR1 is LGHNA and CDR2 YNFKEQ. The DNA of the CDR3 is TGTGCCAGCAGCCAACCCAATACAGGGGGTACAGATACGCAGTATTTT. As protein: CASSQPNTGGTDTQYF.

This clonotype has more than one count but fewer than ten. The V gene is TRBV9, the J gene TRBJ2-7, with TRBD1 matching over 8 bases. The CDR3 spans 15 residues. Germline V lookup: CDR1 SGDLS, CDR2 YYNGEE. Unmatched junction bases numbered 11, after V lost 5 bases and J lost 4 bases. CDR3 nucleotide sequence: TGTGCCAGCAGTTCGGATCCGGGACAGGCGTACGAGCAGTACTTC. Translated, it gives CASSSDPGQAYEQYF. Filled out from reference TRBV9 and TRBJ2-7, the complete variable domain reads DSGVTQTPKHLITATGQRVTLRCSPRSGDLSVYWYQQSLDQGLQFLIQYYNGEERAKGNILERFSAQQFPDLHSELNLSSLELGDSALYFCASSSDPGQAYEQYFGPGTRLTVT.

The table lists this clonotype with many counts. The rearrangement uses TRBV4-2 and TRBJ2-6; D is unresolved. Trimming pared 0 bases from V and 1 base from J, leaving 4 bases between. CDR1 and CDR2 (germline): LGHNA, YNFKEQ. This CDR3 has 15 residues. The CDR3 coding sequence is TGTGCCAGCAGCCAAGAAAGTTCTGGGGCCAACGTCCTGACTTTC. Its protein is CASSQESSGANVLTF.

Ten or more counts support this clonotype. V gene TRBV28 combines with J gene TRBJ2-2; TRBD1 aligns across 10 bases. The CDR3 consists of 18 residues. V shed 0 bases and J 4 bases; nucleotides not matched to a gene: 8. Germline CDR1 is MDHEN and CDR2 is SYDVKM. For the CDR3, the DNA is TGTGCCAGCAGTTTATGCTCCCCGGGACAGGGGTGCACCGGGGAGCTGTTTTTT. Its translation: CASSLCSPGQGCTGELFF.

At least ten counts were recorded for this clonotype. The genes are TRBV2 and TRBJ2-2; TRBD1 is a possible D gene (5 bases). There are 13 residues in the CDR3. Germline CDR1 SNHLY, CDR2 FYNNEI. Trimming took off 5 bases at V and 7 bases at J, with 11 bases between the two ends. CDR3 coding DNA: TGTGCCAGCAGTTATGGAAGGGGCGGGGAGCTGTTTTTT. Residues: CASSYGRGGELFF.

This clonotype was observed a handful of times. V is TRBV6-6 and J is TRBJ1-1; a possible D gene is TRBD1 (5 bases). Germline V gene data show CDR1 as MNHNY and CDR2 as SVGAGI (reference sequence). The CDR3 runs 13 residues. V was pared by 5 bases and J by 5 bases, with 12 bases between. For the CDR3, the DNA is TGTGCCAGCAGTAGACAGACGGGGACTGAAGCTTTCTTT. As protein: CASSRQTGTEAFF.

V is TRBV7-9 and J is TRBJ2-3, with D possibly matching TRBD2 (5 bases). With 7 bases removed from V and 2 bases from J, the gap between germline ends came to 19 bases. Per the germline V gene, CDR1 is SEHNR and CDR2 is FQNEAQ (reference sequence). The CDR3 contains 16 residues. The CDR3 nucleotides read TGTGCCAGCACCGAACCCCGGGGTAGCTCCACAGATACGCAGTATTTT. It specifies CASTEPRGSSTDTQYF.

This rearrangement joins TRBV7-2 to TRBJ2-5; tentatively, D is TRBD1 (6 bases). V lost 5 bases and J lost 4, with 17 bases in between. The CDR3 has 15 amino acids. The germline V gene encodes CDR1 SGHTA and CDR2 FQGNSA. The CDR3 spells CASSPHGRGRETQYF. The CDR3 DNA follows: TGTGCCAGCAGCCCTCACGGCAGGGGCCGAGAGACCCAGTACTTC.

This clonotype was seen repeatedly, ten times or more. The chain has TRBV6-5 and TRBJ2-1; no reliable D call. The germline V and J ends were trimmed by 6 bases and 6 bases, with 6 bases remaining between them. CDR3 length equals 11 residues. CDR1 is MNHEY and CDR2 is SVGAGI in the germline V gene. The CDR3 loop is CASSRFNEQFF. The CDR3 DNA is TGTGCCAGCAGCCGTTTCAATGAGCAGTTCTTC.

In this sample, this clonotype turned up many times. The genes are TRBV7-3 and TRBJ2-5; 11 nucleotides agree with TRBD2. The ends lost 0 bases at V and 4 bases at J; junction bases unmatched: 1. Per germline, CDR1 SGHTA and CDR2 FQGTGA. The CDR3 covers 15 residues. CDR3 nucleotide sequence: TGTGCCAGCAGCTTAACGACTAGCGGGATAGAGACCCAGTACTTC. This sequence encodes CASSLTTSGIETQYF. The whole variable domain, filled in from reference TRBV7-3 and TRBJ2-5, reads GAGVSQTPSNKVTEKGKYVELRCDPISGHTALYWYRQSLGQGPEFLIYFQGTGAADDSGLPNDRFFAVRPEGSVSTLKIQRTERGDSAVYLCASSLTTSGIETQYFGPGTRLLVL.

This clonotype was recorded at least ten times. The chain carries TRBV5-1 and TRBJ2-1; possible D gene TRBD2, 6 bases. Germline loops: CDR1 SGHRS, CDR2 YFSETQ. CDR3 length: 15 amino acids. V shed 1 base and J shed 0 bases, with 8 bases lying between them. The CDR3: CASSLTGLSYNEQFF. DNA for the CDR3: TGCGCCAGCAGCTTGACGGGACTCTCCTACAATGAGCAGTTCTTC.

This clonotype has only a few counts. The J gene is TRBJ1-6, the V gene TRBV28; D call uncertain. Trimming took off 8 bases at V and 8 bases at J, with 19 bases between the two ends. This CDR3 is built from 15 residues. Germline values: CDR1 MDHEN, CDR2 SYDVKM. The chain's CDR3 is CASGPLGGGDSPLHF. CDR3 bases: TGTGCCAGCGGGCCCCTGGGCGGAGGAGATTCACCCCTCCACTTT.

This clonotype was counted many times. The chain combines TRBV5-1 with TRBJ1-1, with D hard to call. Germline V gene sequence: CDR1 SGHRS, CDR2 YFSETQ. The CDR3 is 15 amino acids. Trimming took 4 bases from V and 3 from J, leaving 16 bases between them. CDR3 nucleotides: TGCGCCAGCAGCACCCTCCCCGGGCCGGACACTGAAGCTTTCTTT. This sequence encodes CASSTLPGPDTEAFF. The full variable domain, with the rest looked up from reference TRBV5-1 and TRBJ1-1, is KAGVTQTPRYLIKTRGQQVTLSCSPISGHRSVSWYQQTPGQGLQFLFEYFSETQRNKGNFPGRFSGRQFSNSRSEMNVSTLELGDSALYLCASSTLPGPDTEAFFGQGTRLTVV.